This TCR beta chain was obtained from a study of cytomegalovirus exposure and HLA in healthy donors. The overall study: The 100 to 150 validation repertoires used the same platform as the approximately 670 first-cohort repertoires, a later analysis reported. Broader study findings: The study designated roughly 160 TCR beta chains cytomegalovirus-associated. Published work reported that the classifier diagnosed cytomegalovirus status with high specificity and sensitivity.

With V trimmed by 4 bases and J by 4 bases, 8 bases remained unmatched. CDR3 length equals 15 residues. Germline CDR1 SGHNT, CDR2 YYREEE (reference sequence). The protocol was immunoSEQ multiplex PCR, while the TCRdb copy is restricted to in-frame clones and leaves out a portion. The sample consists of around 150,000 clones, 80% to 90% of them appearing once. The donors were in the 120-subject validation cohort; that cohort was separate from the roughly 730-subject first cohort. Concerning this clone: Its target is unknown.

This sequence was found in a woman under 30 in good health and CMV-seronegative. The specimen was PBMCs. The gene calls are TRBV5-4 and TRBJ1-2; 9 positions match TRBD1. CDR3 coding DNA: TGTGCCAGCAGCGCCCCGGGACAGGGTGCCTATGGCTACACCTTC. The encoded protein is CASSAPGQGAYGYTF.